The 13 T cell receptor beta chains reported below all come from one sample, sequenced in a study of T cell responses to AZD1222 COVID-19 vaccine. Assay used: immunoSEQ multiplex PCR; TCRdb lists only in-frame clones, some missing. This sample has roughly 110,000 clones, with 89% found just once. The sample here was peripheral blood, taken on day 0 of AZD1222 vaccination. The receptors stem from an adult in good health.

A few counts support this clone. The chain is built from TRBV7-9 and TRBJ1-5; D may be TRBD1 (6 bases). The CDR3 runs to 14 residues. Deletions cut 2 bases from V and 7 bases from J, with 12 bases between. Looked up from germline, CDR1 is SEHNR and CDR2 is FQNEAQ (reference sequence). This chain's CDR3 is CASSLLGAWQPQHF. In nucleotides, the CDR3 is TGTGCCAGCAGCTTATTGGGGGCTTGGCAGCCCCAGCATTTT. The variable domain in full, completed from reference TRBV7-9 and TRBJ1-5, reads DTGVSQNPRHKITKRGQNVTFRCDPISEHNRLYWYRQTLGQGPEFLTYFQNEAQLEKSRLLSDRFSAERPKGSFSTLEIQRTEQGDSAMYLCASSLLGAWQPQHFGDGTRLSIL.

The chain is built from TRBV19 and TRBJ2-3; TRBD1 aligns across 8 bases. CDR1 and CDR2 (germline): LNHDA, SQIVND (reference sequence). CDR3 length equals 16 residues. V was pared by 4 bases and J by 3 bases, with 9 bases of the junction left unmatched. CDR3 bases: TGTGCCAGTAGTAGACTACAGGGGGAAAGGACAGATACGCAGTATTTT. Amino acids: CASSRLQGERTDTQYF.

The chain joins TRBV28 to TRBJ2-6; 8 positions agree with TRBD1. Germline values: CDR1 MDHEN, CDR2 SYDVKM. The length of the CDR3 is 17 residues. V lost 6 bases to trimming and J lost 3 bases; unmatched junction nucleotides: 10. DNA for the CDR3: TGTGCCAGCAGCTCGATGCAGGGGGCGCTTGGGGCCAACGTCCTGACTTTC. Translating it yields CASSSMQGALGANVLTF.

CDR3 nucleotide sequence: TGTGCCAGCAGCTTTCAAGCGGGAGATAGCGAGACCCAGTACTTC. This translates into CASSFQAGDSETQYF. J is TRBJ2-5 and V is TRBV7-3, with 8 bases aligning to TRBD2. This CDR3 is built from 15 residues. V dropped 3 bases and J dropped 5; count of bases not matched to a gene: 8. CDR1 is SGHTA and CDR2 is FQGTGA in the germline V gene.

The genes are TRBV7-2 and TRBJ2-1; D is undetermined. Trimming left V 7 bases short and J 1 base short, with 11 bases between. Germline CDR1 reads SGHTA; CDR2 reads FQGNSA. The CDR3 contains 14 residues. The CDR3: CASIRRESYNEQFF. The CDR3 DNA follows: TGTGCCAGCATTAGACGTGAATCCTACAATGAGCAGTTCTTC.

V gene TRBV27 combines with J gene TRBJ2-1; D might be TRBD1 (5 bases). This CDR3 is 14 amino acids long. Looked up from germline, CDR1 is MNHEY and CDR2 is SMNVEV (reference sequence). The V gene lost 2 bases and the J gene lost 3 bases, with 8 bases spanning the gap. In DNA form, the CDR3 reads TGTGCCAGCAGTTTACAGGGCTACTACAATGAGCAGTTCTTC. Translation gives CASSLQGYYNEQFF.

This chain connects TRBV20-1 to TRBJ1-2; D ambiguous. The CDR3 is 11 amino acids. Germline CDR1 and CDR2: DFQATT and SNEGSKA (reference sequence). V dropped 3 bases and J dropped 5 bases, with 7 bases sitting between them. The DNA for the CDR3 is TGCAGTGCTAGCCCTGGGTATGGCTACACCTTC. It is translated as CSASPGYGYTF.

The chain links TRBV18 to TRBJ1-1; the D is unclear. The germline gives CDR1 KGHSH, CDR2 LQKENI. V was shortened by 5 bases and J by 0 bases, with 16 bases between the two germline ends. CDR3 length: 16 amino acids. This CDR3 reads CASSVSPRVMNTEAFF. Written as DNA, the CDR3 is TGTGCCAGCTCAGTCTCCCCCAGAGTCATGAACACTGAAGCTTTCTTT.

The chain uses TRBV10-3 and TRBJ1-2, with 7 bases identical to TRBD1. Trimming took 2 bases from V and 4 from J; bases not matched to a gene: 7. Germline V gene sequence: CDR1 ENHRY, CDR2 SYGVKD. CDR3 length: 15 residues. The CDR3 DNA reads as TGTGCCATCAGTGAGACCCGGACAGGCAGCTATGGCTACACCTTC. Its translation: CAISETRTGSYGYTF.

This clone was observed a few times. This sequence joins TRBV5-1 and TRBJ1-1; TRBD1 matches 8 bases. The CDR3 spans 14 residues. The trim removed 3 bases at V and 5 bases at J, leaving 6 bases unmatched. CDR1 is SGHRS and CDR2 is YFSETQ in the germline V gene. CDR3 coding DNA: TGCGCCAGCAGCTCAGGACAGGGACGGACTGAAGCTTTCTTT. It specifies CASSSGQGRTEAFF. Supplemented by reference TRBV5-1 and TRBJ1-1, the full variable domain reads KAGVTQTPRYLIKTRGQQVTLSCSPISGHRSVSWYQQTPGQGLQFLFEYFSETQRNKGNFPGRFSGRQFSNSRSEMNVSTLELGDSALYLCASSSGQGRTEAFFGQGTRLTVV.

V gene TRBV7-2 combines with J gene TRBJ1-2; D unresolved. Germline V gene data show CDR1 as SGHTA and CDR2 as FQGNSA. The germline V and J ends were trimmed by 4 bases and 1 base, with 4 bases remaining between them. This CDR3 is built from 12 residues. The CDR3 sequence is CASSSINYGYTF. In DNA, the CDR3 is TGTGCCAGCAGCTCCATTAACTATGGCTACACCTTC.

This clone has just one count. The chain links TRBV3-1 (or the pseudogene TRBV3-2) to TRBJ2-2; 9 bases line up with TRBD2. The CDR3 loop spans 16 amino acids. Germline V gives CDR1 LGHDT, CDR2 YNNKEL (reference sequence). Germline trimming cut 4 bases from V and 3 bases from J; bases unmatched to any gene: 6. The CDR3 bases are TGTGCCAGCAGCCGTGGACTAGCGCTGCACACCGGGGAGCTGTTTTTT. The encoded protein is CASSRGLALHTGELFF.

This clone has just one count. This chain links TRBV2 with TRBJ1-5; D is unresolved. The CDR3 covers 13 residues. Trimming removed 0 bases from V and 6 bases from J, with 6 bases in between. CDR1 SNHLY and CDR2 FYNNEI come from the germline V gene. CDR3 sequence (DNA): TGTGCCAGCAGTGAAGCGGGGTTTCAGCCCCAGCATTTT. Residues: CASSEAGFQPQHF.